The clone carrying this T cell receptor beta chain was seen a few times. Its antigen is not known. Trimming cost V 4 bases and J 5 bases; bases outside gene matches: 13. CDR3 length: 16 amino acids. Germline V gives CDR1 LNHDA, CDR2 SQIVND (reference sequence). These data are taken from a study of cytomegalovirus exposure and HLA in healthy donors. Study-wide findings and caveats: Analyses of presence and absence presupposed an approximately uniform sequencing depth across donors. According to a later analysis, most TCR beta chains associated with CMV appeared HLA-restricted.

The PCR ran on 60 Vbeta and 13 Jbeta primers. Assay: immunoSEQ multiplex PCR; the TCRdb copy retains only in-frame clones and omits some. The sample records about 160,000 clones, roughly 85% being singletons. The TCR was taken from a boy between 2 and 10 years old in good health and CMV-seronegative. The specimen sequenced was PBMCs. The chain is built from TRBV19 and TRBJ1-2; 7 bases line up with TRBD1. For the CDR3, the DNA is TGTGCCAGTAGTACCTTGGTTGACAGGGCTGGATATGGCTACACCTTC. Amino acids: CASSTLVDRAGYGYTF.